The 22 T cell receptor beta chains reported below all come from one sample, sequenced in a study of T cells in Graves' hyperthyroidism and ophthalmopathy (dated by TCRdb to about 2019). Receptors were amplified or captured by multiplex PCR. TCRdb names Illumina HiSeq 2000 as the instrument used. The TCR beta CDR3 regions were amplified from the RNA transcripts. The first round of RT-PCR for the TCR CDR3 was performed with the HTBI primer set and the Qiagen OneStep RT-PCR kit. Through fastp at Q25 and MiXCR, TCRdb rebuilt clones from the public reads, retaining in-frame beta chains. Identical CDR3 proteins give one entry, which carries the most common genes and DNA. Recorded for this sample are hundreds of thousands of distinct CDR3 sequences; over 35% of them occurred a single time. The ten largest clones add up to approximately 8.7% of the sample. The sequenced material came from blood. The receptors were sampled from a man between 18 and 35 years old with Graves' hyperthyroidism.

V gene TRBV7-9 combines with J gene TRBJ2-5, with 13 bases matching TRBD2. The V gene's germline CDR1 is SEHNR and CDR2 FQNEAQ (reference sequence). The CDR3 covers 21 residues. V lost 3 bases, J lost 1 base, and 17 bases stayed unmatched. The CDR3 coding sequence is TGTGCCAGCAGCTTCTCCTATGGACTAGCGGGGGACCTAGACTCCCAAGAGACCCAGTACTTC. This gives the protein CASSFSYGLAGDLDSQETQYF.

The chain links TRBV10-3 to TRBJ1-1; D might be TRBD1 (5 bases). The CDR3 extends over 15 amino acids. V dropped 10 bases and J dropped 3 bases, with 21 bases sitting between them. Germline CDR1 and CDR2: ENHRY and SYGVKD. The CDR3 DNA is TGTGCCAGCAGCCCCTCCGCAGGGCACGACACTGAAGCTTTCTTT. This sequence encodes CASSPSAGHDTEAFF.

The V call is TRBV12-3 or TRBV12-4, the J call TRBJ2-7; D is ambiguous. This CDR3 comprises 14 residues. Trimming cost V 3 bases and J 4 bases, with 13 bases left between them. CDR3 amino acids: CASSFQGTKYEQYF. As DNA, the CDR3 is TGTGCCAGCAGTTTCCAAGGTACGAAGTACGAGCAGTACTTC.

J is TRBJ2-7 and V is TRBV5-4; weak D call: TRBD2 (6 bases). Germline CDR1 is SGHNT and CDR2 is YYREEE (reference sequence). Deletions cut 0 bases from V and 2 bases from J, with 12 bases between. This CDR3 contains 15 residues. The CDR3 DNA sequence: TGTGCCAGCAGCTTGGATCGCGGGACGGCCTACGAGCAGTACTTC. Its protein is CASSLDRGTAYEQYF.

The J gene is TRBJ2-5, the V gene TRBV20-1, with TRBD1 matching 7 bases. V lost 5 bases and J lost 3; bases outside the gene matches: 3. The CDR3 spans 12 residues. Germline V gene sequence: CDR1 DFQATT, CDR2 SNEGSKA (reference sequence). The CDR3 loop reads CSAGQEEETQYF. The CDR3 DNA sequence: TGCAGTGCTGGACAGGAAGAAGAGACCCAGTACTTC.

Here the CDR3 DNA reads TGTGCCAGCAGCTCTATAGCGGGAGGGCCGAACACCGGGGAGCTGTTTTTT. Amino acid sequence: CASSSIAGGPNTGELFF. The chain carries TRBV7-3 and TRBJ2-2, with 11 bases identical to TRBD2. Losses at the gene ends were 4 bases for V and 0 bases for J; bases not matched to a gene: 4. The CDR3 length is 17 residues. CDR1 SGHTA and CDR2 FQGTGA come from the germline V gene.

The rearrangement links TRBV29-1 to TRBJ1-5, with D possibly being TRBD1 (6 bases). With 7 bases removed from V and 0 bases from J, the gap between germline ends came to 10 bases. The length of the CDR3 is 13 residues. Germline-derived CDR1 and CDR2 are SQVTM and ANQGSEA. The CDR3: CSAQGYSNQPQHF. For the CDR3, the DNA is TGCAGCGCCCAGGGGTATAGCAATCAGCCCCAGCATTTT.

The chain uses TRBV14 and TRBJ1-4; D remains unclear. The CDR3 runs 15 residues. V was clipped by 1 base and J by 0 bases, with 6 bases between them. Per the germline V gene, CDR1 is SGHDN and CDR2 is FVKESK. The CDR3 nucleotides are TGTGCCAGCAGCCAAGGAGTTGCAACTAATGAAAAACTGTTTTTT. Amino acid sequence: CASSQGVATNEKLFF.

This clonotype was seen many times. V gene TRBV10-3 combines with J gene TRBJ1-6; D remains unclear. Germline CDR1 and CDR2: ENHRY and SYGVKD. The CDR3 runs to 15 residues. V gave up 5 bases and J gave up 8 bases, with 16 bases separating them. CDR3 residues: CAISRTGVDDSPLHF. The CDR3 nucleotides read TGTGCCATCAGTCGAACCGGGGTTGATGATTCACCCCTCCACTTT.

CDR3 nucleotides: TGCAGCGCCGCCGGGGCAGGAGGGGAGGCCCAGTACTTC. Residues: CSAAGAGGEAQYF. This chain connects TRBV29-1 to TRBJ2-5; TRBD2 is a possible D gene (6 bases). The V gene's germline CDR1 is SQVTM and CDR2 ANQGSEA. Trimming left V 7 bases short and J 9 bases short, with 21 bases between. The CDR3 is made up of 13 amino acids.

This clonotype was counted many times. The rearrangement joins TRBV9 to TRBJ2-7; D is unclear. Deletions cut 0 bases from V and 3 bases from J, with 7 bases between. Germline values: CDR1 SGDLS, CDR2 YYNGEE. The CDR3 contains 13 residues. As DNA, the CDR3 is TGTGCCAGCAGCGTAGAGGATAGCTACGAGCAGTACTTC. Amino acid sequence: CASSVEDSYEQYF.

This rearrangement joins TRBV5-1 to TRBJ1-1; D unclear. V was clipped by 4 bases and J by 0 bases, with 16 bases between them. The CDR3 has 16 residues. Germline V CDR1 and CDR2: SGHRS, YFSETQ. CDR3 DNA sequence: TGCGCCAGCAGCCCCTTACTCCGGGATCTGAACACTGAAGCTTTCTTT. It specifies CASSPLLRDLNTEAFF.

Written as DNA, the CDR3 is TGTGCCAGCAGCTTAAACAGGGGCTCGAGCGGTCAAGAGACCCAGTACTTC. Amino acid sequence: CASSLNRGSSGQETQYF. The chain couples TRBV11-2 to TRBJ2-5; TRBD1 matches at 7 bases. This CDR3 is built from 17 residues. J lost 2 bases, V lost 2 bases, and 11 bases had no gene match. The germline CDR1 and CDR2 sequences are SGHAT and FQNNGV.

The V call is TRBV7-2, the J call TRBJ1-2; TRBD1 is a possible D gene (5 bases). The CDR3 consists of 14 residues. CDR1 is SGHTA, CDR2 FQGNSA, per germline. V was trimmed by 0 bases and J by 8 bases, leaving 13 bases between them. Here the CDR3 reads CASSLATSSGGYTF. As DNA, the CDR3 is TGTGCCAGCAGCTTAGCCACGTCTTCAGGGGGCTACACCTTC.

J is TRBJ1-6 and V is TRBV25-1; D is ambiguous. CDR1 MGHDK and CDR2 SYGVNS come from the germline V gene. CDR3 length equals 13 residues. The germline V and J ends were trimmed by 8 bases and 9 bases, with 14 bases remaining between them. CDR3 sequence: CASSPSISSPLHF. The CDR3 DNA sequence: TGTGCCAGCTCACCAAGCATTTCTTCACCCCTCCACTTT.

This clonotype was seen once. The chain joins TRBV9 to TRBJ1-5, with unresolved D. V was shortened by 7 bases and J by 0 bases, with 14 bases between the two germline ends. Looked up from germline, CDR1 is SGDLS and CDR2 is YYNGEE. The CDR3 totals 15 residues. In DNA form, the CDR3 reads TGTGCCAGCTCACCGGGAGCAAATAGCAATCAGCCCCAGCATTTT. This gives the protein CASSPGANSNQPQHF.

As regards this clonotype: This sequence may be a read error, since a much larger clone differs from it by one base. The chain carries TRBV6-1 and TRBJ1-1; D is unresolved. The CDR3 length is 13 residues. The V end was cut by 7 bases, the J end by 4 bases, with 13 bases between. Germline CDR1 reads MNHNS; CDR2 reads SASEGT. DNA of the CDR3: TGTGCCAGCACCGAGACCCTGAGCACTGAAGCTTTCTTT. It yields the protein CASTETLSTEAFF.

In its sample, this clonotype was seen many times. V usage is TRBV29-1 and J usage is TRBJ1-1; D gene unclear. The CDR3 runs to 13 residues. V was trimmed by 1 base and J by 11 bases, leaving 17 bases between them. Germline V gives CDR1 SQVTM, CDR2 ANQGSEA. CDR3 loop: CSVEGRFPIDAFF. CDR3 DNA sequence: TGCAGCGTTGAAGGACGGTTCCCAATTGACGCTTTCTTT.

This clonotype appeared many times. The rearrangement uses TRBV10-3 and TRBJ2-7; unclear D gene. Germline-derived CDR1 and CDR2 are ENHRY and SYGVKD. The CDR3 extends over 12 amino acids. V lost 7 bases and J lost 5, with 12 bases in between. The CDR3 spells CAITEDGHEQYF. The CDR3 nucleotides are TGTGCCATCACCGAGGACGGACACGAGCAGTACTTC.

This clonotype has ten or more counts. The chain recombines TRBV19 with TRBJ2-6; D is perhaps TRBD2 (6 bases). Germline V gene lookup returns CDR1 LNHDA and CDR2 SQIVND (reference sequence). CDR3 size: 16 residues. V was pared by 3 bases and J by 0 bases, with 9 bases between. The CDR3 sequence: CASSMGLRSGANVLTF. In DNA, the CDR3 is TGTGCCAGTAGTATGGGACTCCGCTCTGGGGCCAACGTCCTGACTTTC.

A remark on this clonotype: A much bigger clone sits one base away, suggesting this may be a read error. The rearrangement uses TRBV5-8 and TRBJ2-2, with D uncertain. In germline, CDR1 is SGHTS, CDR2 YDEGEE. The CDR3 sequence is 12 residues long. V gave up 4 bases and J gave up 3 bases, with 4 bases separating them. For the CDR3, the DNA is TGTGCCAGCAGCATACACACCGGGGAGCTGTTTTTT. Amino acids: CASSIHTGELFF.

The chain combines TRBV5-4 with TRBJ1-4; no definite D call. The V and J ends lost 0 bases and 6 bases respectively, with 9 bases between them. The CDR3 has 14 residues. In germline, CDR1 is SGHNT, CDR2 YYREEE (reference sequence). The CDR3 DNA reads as TGTGCCAGCAGCTTGGACAGTGTAGATGAAAAACTGTTTTTT. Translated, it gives CASSLDSVDEKLFF.